These 21 T cell receptor beta chains were sequenced from one sample in a study of blood T cell repertoires in COVID-19 (dated by TCRdb to the early 2020s). The library was built by means of the immunoSEQ multiplex PCR assay. As stored in TCRdb, this immuneACCESS dataset retains in-frame rearrangements with V and J assigned. A fraction of the clones does not appear; measured against another copy, unresolved V genes explain less than half of the discrepancy, and the remainder lacks a known reason. The sample table shows around 150,000 clones, and just over 85% are seen once. Of the sample, roughly 3.5% falls within the top ten clones. Sequenced material: peripheral blood. The receptor set was obtained from a man aged 70-80 years with acute or convalescent COVID-19.

The chain uses TRBV24-1 and TRBJ2-3; D possibly corresponds to TRBD1 (6 bases). CDR3 length: 14 residues. Germline values: CDR1 KGHDR, CDR2 SFDVKD. The V and J ends lost 9 bases and 0 bases respectively, with 12 bases between them. The CDR3 region is CATSDRPSTDTQYF. Here the CDR3 DNA reads TGTGCCACCTCGGACAGACCTAGCACAGATACGCAGTATTTT.

The rearrangement joins TRBV5-1 to TRBJ2-2; TRBD1 might be the D (5 bases). Germline loops: CDR1 SGHRS, CDR2 YFSETQ. The germline V and J ends were trimmed by 0 bases and 0 bases, with 6 bases remaining between them. This CDR3 comprises 15 residues. The CDR3 loop is CASSLARANTGELFF. CDR3 bases: TGCGCCAGCAGCTTGGCCAGGGCGAACACCGGGGAGCTGTTTTTT.

The V call is TRBV4-3, the J call TRBJ2-7; D is undetermined. CDR3 length: 14 amino acids. The germline CDR1 and CDR2 sequences are LGHNA and YSLEER. V dropped 6 bases and J dropped 0 bases, with 12 bases sitting between them. The CDR3 nucleotides are TGCGCCAGCAGACAGACCCAGAGCTCCTACGAGCAGTACTTC. As protein: CASRQTQSSYEQYF.

The chain is built from TRBV10-2 and TRBJ1-5; D is undetermined. The CDR3 consists of 14 residues. Germline CDR1 WSHSY, CDR2 SAAADI. The V end lost 6 bases, the J end lost 0 bases, and 9 bases lay between the germline ends. The CDR3 spells CASSQASSNQPQHF. In DNA, the CDR3 is TGCGCCAGCAGCCAGGCCTCTAGCAATCAGCCCCAGCATTTT.

V is TRBV19 and J is TRBJ1-1; possible D gene TRBD1, 6 bases. CDR3 length: 15 amino acids. Germline-derived CDR1 and CDR2 are LNHDA and SQIVND (reference sequence). V lost 7 bases and J lost 0, with 15 bases in between. The CDR3, as DNA: TGTGCCAGTACCAAAGGGGGGGGACTGAACACTGAAGCTTTCTTT. The encoded protein is CASTKGGGLNTEAFF.

This clone appeared once. The chain uses TRBV9 and TRBJ2-1; 10 positions agree with TRBD1. The CDR3 is 17 residues long. V shed 3 bases, J shed 4 bases, and the junction held 10 bases outside the gene matches. Germline V lookup: CDR1 SGDLS, CDR2 YYNGEE. The CDR3 nucleotides are TGTGCCAGCAGCGAACCCACCGGGACAGGGGAATACAATGAGCAGTTCTTC. Its translation is CASSEPTGTGEYNEQFF.

The J gene is TRBJ2-7, the V gene TRBV5-1; 8 bases map to TRBD2. Germline trimming cut 0 bases from V and 1 base from J; bases unmatched to any gene: 3. Germline V gene lookup returns CDR1 SGHRS and CDR2 YFSETQ. This CDR3 comprises 15 residues. CDR3 DNA: TGCGCCAGCAGCTTGGTGGCTAGCGGGTCCTACGAGCAGTACTTC. Translated, it gives CASSLVASGSYEQYF.

This clone was recorded only once. This chain connects TRBV6-5 to TRBJ2-7; 7 bases fit TRBD2. Trimming removed 3 bases from V and 0 bases from J; junction bases left unmatched: 5. The CDR3 has 15 residues. The germline CDR1 and CDR2 sequences are MNHEY and SVGAGI. The CDR3 region has the DNA TGTGCCAGCAGTTATTTAGGCGGGAGCTCCTACGAGCAGTACTTC. This codes for CASSYLGGSSYEQYF.

The chain joins TRBV20-1 to TRBJ2-7, with TRBD2 matching 9 bases. Looked up from germline, CDR1 is DFQATT and CDR2 is SNEGSKA (reference sequence). Trimming cost V 3 bases and J 3 bases; bases outside gene matches: 3. There are 13 residues in the CDR3. The CDR3 region is CSASSGRFYEQYF. As DNA, the CDR3 is TGCAGTGCTAGTAGCGGGAGATTCTACGAGCAGTACTTC.

The V and J genes are TRBV7-6 and TRBJ2-5, with a weak D call TRBD2 (6 bases). Trimming cost V 1 base and J 2 bases, with 14 bases left between them. Germline V CDR1 and CDR2: SGHVS, FNYEAQ. This CDR3 has 16 amino acids. The CDR3 nucleotides are TGTGCCAGCAGCTTAGAGACGGAAGGAGGGCAAGAGACCCAGTACTTC. This sequence encodes CASSLETEGGQETQYF.

The chain is built from TRBV4-2 and TRBJ2-3; D possibly corresponds to TRBD2 (6 bases). V was shortened by 0 bases and J by 6 bases, with 13 bases between the two germline ends. This CDR3 spans 15 amino acids. CDR1 and CDR2 from the germline V gene are LGHNA and YNFKEQ. The CDR3 sequence: CASSQEVRGSDTQYF. The CDR3 region has the DNA TGTGCCAGCAGCCAAGAGGTTCGGGGGTCGGATACGCAGTATTTT.

The J gene is TRBJ1-2, the V gene TRBV19; a possible D gene is TRBD1 (6 bases). V was trimmed by 8 bases and J by 4 bases, leaving 11 bases between them. CDR3 size: 12 residues. CDR1 and CDR2 from the germline V gene are LNHDA and SQIVND (reference sequence). The CDR3, as DNA: TGTGCCAGTGCCGGGACATCCTATGGCTACACCTTC. Translating gives CASAGTSYGYTF.

The rearrangement links TRBV28 to TRBJ2-3; 9 positions agree with TRBD1. This CDR3 spans 15 amino acids. Germline loops: CDR1 MDHEN, CDR2 SYDVKM. Trimming cost V 4 bases and J 2 bases; bases outside gene matches: 4. DNA for the CDR3: TGTGCCAGCAGTTCGACAGGGGGTATCACAGATACGCAGTATTTT. Its translation: CASSSTGGITDTQYF.

The chain links TRBV3-1 (or the pseudogene TRBV3-2) to TRBJ1-5; 8 bases are a match to TRBD1. CDR3 length equals 15 residues. CDR1 and CDR2 (germline): LGHDT, YNNKEL (reference sequence). V gave up 3 bases and J gave up 3 bases; unmatched junction bases: 4. CDR3: CASSQDRAANQPQHF. For the CDR3, the DNA is TGTGCCAGCAGCCAGGACAGGGCGGCCAATCAGCCCCAGCATTTT.

The rearrangement uses TRBV20-1 and TRBJ2-1; D unclear. V was pared by 3 bases and J by 3 bases, with 9 bases between. Germline assignment: CDR1 DFQATT and CDR2 SNEGSKA (reference sequence). This CDR3 is 13 amino acids long. The CDR3 nucleotides read TGCAGTGCTAGTCCAGGCTACTACAATGAGCAGTTCTTC. Translation gives CSASPGYYNEQFF.

This clone appeared once. V and J are TRBV29-1 and TRBJ2-1; 8 bases map to TRBD2. The CDR3 covers 14 residues. Germline assignment: CDR1 SQVTM and CDR2 ANQGSEA. The trim removed 7 bases at V and 3 bases at J, leaving 8 bases unmatched. CDR3 DNA: TGCAGCGCTGGACCGGGACTAGGCTACAATGAGCAGTTCTTC. Residues: CSAGPGLGYNEQFF.

This clone was counted between two and nine times. The chain links TRBV6-2 or TRBV6-3 to TRBJ1-1; TRBD1 aligns across 9 bases. Trimming removed 6 bases from V and 0 bases from J; junction bases left unmatched: 5. Germline V gene data show CDR1 as MNHEY and CDR2 as SVGEGT. This CDR3 has 15 amino acids. In DNA form, the CDR3 reads TGTGCCAGCAGCCGGACAGGGGTCATGAACACTGAAGCTTTCTTT. It encodes CASSRTGVMNTEAFF.

The CDR3 loop reads CASSLEDTTTDTQYF. The CDR3 region has the DNA TGCGCCAGCAGCTTGGAGGACACCACCACAGATACGCAGTATTTT. This chain connects TRBV5-1 to TRBJ2-3, with D perhaps matching TRBD1 (5 bases). Germline CDR1 is SGHRS and CDR2 is YFSETQ. CDR3 length equals 15 residues. Trimming shortened V by 0 bases and J by 2 bases, and 10 bases separated the two germline ends.

The CDR3, as DNA: TGTGCCAGTAGCCCGGGACTAGCGGGAGGGAAGACCCAGTACTTC. It specifies CASSPGLAGGKTQYF. This sequence joins TRBV19 and TRBJ2-5; 16 bases agree with TRBD2. After removal of 6 bases from V and 6 bases from J, the junction contained 4 bases not matched to a gene. The germline gives CDR1 LNHDA, CDR2 SQIVND (reference sequence). This CDR3 region has 15 residues.

This clone showed up just a few times. The chain combines TRBV5-8 with TRBJ2-7, with TRBD1 matching 11 bases. The germline gives CDR1 SGHTS, CDR2 YDEGEE. Trimming removed 0 bases from V and 2 bases from J; junction bases left unmatched: 4. CDR3 size: 16 residues. For the CDR3, the DNA is TGTGCCAGCAGCTTGGGGGGACAGGGGGTCCCCTACGAGCAGTACTTC. Its protein is CASSLGGQGVPYEQYF.

CDR3 nucleotides: TGTGCCAGCAGCCCTTTGGACAGGGGAGACAATCAGCCCCAGCATTTT. Its translation: CASSPLDRGDNQPQHF. J is TRBJ1-5 and V is TRBV28, with 9 bases matching TRBD1. The CDR3 covers 16 residues. Germline V gene data show CDR1 as MDHEN and CDR2 as SYDVKM. The V segment lost 6 bases and the J segment 3 bases; nucleotides outside the gene matches: 9.